The clone carrying this TCR beta chain has a handful of counts. The antigen is unknown. The data were taken from a study of brain T cells in children with intractable seizures. General study points: HCMV serostatus was not known, and viral specificity came from CDR3 similarity only.

Data came from immunoSEQ multiplex PCR; TCRdb stores just in-frame clones and leaves some out. The repertoire has approximately 41,000 clones, about nine tenths of them found once; the top ten carry 6.3%. Germline CDR1 is SGHRS and CDR2 is YFSETQ. The CDR3 is 20 residues long. J was trimmed by 0 bases and V by 4 bases; bases with no gene match: 15. The rearrangement joins TRBV5-1 to TRBJ2-1, with 11 bases fitting TRBD2. The sequencing used peripheral blood, collected at surgery. This receptor was taken from a girl aged 2-10 years with tuberous sclerosis and intractable seizures. The CDR3: CASSRLVLAGEIGSYNEQFF. Here the CDR3 DNA reads TGCGCCAGCAGCCGATTGGTACTAGCGGGGGAAATAGGCTCCTACAATGAGCAGTTCTTC. Using reference TRBV5-1 and TRBJ2-1 for the parts outside the CDR3, the full variable domain is KAGVTQTPRYLIKTRGQQVTLSCSPISGHRSVSWYQQTPGQGLQFLFEYFSETQRNKGNFPGRFSGRQFSNSRSEMNVSTLELGDSALYLCASSRLVLAGEIGSYNEQFFGPGTRLTVL.